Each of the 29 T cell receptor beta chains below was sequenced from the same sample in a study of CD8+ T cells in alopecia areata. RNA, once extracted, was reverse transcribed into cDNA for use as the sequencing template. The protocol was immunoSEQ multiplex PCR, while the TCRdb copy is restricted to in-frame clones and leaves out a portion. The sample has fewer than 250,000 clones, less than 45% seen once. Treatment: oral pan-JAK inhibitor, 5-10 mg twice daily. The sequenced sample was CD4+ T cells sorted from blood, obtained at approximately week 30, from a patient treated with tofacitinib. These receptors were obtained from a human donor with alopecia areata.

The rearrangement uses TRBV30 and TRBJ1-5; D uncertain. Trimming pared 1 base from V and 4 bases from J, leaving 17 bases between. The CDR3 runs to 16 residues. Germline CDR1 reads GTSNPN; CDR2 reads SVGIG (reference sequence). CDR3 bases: TGTGCCTGGAGTGGGCAAAGGGTATACGGGAATCAGCCCCAGCATTTT. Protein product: CAWSGQRVYGNQPQHF.

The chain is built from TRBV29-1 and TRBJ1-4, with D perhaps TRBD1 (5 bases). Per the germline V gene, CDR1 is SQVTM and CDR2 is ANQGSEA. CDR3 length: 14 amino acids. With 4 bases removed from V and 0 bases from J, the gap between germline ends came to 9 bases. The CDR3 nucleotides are TGCAGCGTTGGGGGGGAAGCAACTAATGAAAAACTGTTTTTT. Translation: CSVGGEATNEKLFF.

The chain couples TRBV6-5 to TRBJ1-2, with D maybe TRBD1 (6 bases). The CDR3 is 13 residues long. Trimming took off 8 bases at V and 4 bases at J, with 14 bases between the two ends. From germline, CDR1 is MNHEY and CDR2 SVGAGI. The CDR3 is CASYQTGLYGYTF. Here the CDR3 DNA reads TGTGCCAGCTACCAAACAGGGCTCTATGGCTACACCTTC.

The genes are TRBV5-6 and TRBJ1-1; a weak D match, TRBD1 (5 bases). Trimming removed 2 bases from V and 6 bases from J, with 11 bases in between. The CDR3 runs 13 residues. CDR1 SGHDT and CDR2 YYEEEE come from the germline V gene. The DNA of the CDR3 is TGTGCCAGCAGCTTTAGAGGGGCCGCTGAAGCTTTCTTT. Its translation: CASSFRGAAEAFF.

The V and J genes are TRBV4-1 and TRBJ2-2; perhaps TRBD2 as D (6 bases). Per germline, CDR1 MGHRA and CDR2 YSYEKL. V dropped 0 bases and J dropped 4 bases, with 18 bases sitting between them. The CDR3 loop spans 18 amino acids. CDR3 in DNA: TGCGCCAGCAGCCAAGATGCCCGGACTACTCCCAGCACCGGGGAGCTGTTTTTT. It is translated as CASSQDARTTPSTGELFF.

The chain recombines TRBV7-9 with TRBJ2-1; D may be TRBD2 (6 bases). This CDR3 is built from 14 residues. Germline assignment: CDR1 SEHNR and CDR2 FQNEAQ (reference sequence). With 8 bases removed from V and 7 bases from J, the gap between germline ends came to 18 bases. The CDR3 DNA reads TGTGCCAGCCTGTTGGGGGGTGTCTTGAATGAGCAGTTCTTC. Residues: CASLLGGVLNEQFF.

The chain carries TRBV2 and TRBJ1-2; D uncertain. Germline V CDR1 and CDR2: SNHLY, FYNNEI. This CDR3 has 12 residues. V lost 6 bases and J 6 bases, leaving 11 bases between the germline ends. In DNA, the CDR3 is TGTGCCAGCAGCATCCGGGCAGATGGCTACACCTTC. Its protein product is CASSIRADGYTF.

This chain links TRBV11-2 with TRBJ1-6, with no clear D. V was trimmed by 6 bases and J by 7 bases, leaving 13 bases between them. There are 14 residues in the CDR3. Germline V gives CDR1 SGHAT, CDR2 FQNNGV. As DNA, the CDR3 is TGTGCCAGCAGTCTCAACCCGGCAAATTCACCCCTCCACTTT. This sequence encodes CASSLNPANSPLHF.

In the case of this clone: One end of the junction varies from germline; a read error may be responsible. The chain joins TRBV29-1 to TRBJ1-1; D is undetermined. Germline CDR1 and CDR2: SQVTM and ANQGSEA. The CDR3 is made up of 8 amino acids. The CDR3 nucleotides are TGCAGCACACAAGGAAGAAAGTTT. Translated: CSTQGRKF. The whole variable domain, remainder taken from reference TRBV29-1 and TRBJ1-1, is SAVISQKPSRDICQRGTSLTIQCQVDSQVTMMFWYRQQPGQSLTLIATANQGSEATYESGFVIDKFPISRPNLTFSTLTVSNMSPEDSSIYLCSTQGRKFGQGTRLTVV.

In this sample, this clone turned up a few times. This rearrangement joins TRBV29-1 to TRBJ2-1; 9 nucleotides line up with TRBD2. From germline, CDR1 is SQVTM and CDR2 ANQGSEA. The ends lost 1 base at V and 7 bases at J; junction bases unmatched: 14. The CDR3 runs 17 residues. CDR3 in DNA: TGCAGCGTTGAAGTCTTAGCGGGAGTCGTCTGGGGGAATGAGCAGTTCTTC. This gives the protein CSVEVLAGVVWGNEQFF.

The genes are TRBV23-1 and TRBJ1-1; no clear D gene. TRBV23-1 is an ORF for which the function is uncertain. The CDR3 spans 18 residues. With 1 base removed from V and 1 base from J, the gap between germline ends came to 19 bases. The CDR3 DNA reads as TGCGCCAGCAGTCAATATGCCCGGGCCTCGGGAAGGAACACTGAAGCTTTCTTT. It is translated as CASSQYARASGRNTEAFF.

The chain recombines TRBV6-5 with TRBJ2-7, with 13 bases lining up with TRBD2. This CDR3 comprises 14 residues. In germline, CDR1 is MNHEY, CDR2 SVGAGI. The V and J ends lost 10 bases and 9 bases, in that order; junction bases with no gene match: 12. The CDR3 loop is CATMVGTSGIWQYF. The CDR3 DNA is TGTGCCACCATGGTCGGGACTAGCGGGATATGGCAGTACTTC.

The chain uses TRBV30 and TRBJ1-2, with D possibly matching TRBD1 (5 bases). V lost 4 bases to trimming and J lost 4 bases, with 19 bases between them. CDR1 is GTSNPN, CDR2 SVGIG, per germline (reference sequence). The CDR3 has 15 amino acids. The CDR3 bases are TGTGCCTGGAAGGGGACTCCTAGCCCAGGCTATGGCTACACCTTC. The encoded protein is CAWKGTPSPGYGYTF.

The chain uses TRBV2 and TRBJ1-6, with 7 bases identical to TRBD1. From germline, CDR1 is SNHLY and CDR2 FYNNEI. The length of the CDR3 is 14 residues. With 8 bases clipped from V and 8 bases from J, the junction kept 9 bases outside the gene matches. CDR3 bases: TGTGCCAGCGGTCCCAGGGGGTTGTATTCACCCCTCCACTTT. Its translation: CASGPRGLYSPLHF.

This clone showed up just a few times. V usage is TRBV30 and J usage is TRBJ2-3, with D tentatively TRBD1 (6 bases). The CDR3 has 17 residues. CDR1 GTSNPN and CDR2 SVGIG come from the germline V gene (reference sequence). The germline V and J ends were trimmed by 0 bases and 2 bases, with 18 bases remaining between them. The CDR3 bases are TGTGCCTGGAGTGTAATCAACCTCTGGGGACACACAGATACGCAGTATTTT. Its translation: CAWSVINLWGHTDTQYF.

DNA for the CDR3: TGTGCTAGTGGTTCTGGGACGGCCCTCGCTGAAGCTTTCTTT. Its protein product is CASGSGTALAEAFF. This sequence joins TRBV12-5 and TRBJ1-1, with D possibly TRBD1 on 5 matching bases. The CDR3 has 14 residues. The V end lost 4 bases, the J end lost 6 bases, and 15 bases lay between the germline ends. The germline CDR1 and CDR2 sequences are LGHNT and FRNRAP. Variable domain in full (rest from reference TRBV12-5 and TRBJ1-1): DARVTQTPRHKVTEMGQEVTMRCQPILGHNTVFWYRQTMMQGLELLAYFRNRAPLDDSGMPKDRFSAEMPDATLATLKIQPSEPRDSAVYFCASGSGTALAEAFFGQGTRLTVV.

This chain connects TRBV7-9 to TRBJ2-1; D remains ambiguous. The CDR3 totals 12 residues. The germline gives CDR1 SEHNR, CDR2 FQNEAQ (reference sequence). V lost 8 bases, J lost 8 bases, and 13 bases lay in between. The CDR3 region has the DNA TGTGCCAGCGCCAAACTTTTTCATGAGCAGTTCTTC. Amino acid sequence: CASAKLFHEQFF.

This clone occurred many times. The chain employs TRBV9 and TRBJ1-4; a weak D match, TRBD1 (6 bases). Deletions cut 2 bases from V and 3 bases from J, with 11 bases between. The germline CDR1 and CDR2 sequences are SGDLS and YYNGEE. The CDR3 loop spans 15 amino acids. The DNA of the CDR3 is TGTGCCAGCAGCGTTGGGGGACACTCTAATGAAAAACTGTTTTTT. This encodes CASSVGGHSNEKLFF. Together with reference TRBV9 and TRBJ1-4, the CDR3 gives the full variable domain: DSGVTQTPKHLITATGQRVTLRCSPRSGDLSVYWYQQSLDQGLQFLIQYYNGEERAKGNILERFSAQQFPDLHSELNLSSLELGDSALYFCASSVGGHSNEKLFFGSGTQLSVL.

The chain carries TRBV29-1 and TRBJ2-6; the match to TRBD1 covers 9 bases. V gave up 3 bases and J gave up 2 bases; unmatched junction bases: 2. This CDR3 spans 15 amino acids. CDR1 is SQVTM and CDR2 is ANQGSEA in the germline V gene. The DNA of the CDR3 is TGCAGCGTTGACACAGGGGGCACTGGGGCCAACGTCCTGACTTTC. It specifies CSVDTGGTGANVLTF.

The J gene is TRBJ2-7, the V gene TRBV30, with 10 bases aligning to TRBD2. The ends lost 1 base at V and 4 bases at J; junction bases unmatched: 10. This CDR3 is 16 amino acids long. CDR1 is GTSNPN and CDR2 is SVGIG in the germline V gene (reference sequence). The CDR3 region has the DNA TGTGCCTGGAGTGATCTTCCGGGACTAGCGAAATACGAGCAGTACTTC. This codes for CAWSDLPGLAKYEQYF. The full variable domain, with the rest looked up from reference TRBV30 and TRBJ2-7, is SQTIHQWPATLVQPVGSPLSLECTVEGTSNPNLYWYRQAAGRGLQLLFYSVGIGQISSEVPQNLSASRPQDRQFILSSKKLLLSDSGFYLCAWSDLPGLAKYEQYFGPGTRLTVT.

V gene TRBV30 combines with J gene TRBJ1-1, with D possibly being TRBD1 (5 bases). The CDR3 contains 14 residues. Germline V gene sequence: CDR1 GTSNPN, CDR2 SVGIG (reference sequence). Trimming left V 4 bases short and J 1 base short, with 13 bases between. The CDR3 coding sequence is TGTGCCTGGACCCTGTGGGGGGAGAACACTGAAGCTTTCTTT. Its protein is CAWTLWGENTEAFF.

The CDR3 is CSVGQGRLSSYNEQFF. For the CDR3, the DNA is TGCAGCGTTGGACAGGGCCGACTAAGCTCCTACAATGAGCAGTTCTTC. The gene calls are TRBV29-1 and TRBJ2-1; 7 nucleotides agree with TRBD1. Per germline, CDR1 SQVTM and CDR2 ANQGSEA. The CDR3 has 16 amino acids. V was pared by 4 bases and J by 0 bases, with 9 bases of the junction left unmatched.

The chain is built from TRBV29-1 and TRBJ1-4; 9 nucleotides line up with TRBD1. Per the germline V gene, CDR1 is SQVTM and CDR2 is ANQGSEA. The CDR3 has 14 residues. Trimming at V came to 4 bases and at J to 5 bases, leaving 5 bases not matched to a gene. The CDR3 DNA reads TGCAGCGTTGGGCTAGGACAGGGGAATGAAAAACTGTTTTTT. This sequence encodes CSVGLGQGNEKLFF.

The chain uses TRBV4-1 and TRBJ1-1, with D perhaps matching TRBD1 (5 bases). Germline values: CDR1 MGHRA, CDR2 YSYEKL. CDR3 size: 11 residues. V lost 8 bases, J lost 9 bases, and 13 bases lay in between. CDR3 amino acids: CASARGGKAFF. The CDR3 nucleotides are TGCGCCAGCGCACGGGGGGGAAAAGCTTTCTTT.

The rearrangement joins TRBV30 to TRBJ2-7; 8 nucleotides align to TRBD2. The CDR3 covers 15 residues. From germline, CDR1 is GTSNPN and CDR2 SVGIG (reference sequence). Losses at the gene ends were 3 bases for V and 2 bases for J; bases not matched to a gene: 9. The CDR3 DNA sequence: TGTGCCTGGAGCCGAAGCGGGGGACTTACCTACGAGCAGTACTTC. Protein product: CAWSRSGGLTYEQYF. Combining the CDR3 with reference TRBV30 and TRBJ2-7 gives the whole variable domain SQTIHQWPATLVQPVGSPLSLECTVEGTSNPNLYWYRQAAGRGLQLLFYSVGIGQISSEVPQNLSASRPQDRQFILSSKKLLLSDSGFYLCAWSRSGGLTYEQYFGPGTRLTVT.

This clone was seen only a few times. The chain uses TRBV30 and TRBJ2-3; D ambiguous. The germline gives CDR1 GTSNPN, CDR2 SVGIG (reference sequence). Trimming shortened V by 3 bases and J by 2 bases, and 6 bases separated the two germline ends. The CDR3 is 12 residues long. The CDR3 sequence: CAWRGFTDTQYF. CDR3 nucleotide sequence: TGTGCCTGGAGGGGGTTCACAGATACGCAGTATTTT.

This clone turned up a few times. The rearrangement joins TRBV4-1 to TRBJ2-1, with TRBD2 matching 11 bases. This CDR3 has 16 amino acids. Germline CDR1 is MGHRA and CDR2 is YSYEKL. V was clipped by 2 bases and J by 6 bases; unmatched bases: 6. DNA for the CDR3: TGCGCCAGCAGCCAAACAACTAGCGGGAGTATCAATGAGCAGTTCTTC. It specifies CASSQTTSGSINEQFF.

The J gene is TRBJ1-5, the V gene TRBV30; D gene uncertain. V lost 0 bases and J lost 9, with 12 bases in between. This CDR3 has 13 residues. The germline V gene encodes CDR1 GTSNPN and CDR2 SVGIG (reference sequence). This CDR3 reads CAWSVPGVGPQHF. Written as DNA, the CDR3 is TGTGCCTGGAGTGTACCAGGAGTGGGGCCCCAGCATTTT.

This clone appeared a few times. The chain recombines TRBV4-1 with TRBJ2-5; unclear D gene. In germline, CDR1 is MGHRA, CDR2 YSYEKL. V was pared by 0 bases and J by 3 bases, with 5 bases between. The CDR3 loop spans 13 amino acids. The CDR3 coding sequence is TGCGCCAGCAGCCAAGATATCGAAGAGACCCAGTACTTC. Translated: CASSQDIEETQYF.